These T cell receptor beta chains were read from a single sample in a study of post-analysis software for immune sequencing data. MiXCR, run by TCRdb on the PCR reads, gives a single entry per CDR3 protein. The sample lists 500,000 to 600,000 distinct CDR3 sequences; roughly 45% were seen once. The source material was blood. These receptors all come from a girl aged 10-17 years with multiple sclerosis. CDR3s include the opening cysteine and the closing phenylalanine or tryptophan. The D gene is left open where the match is weak. Part of the rows lack a size; the others show once, few, many or a class for expanded clones.

j_call | v_call | d_call | clone_size | cdr3_aa | cdr3_nt
TRBJ2-7 | TRBV5-1 | NA | few | CASSLGPEAYEQYF | TGCGCCAGCAGCTTGGGTCCAGAAGCCTACGAGCAGTACTTC
TRBJ1-5 | TRBV5-6 | NA | NA | CASSLGAYSNQPQHF | TGTGCCAGCAGCTTGGGGGCATATAGCAATCAGCCCCAGCATTTT
TRBJ1-1 | TRBV12-3/TRBV12-4 | NA | NA | CASSLAGSPNTEAFF | TGTGCCAGCAGTTTAGCAGGCTCCCCGAACACTGAAGCTTTCTTT
TRBJ2-5 | TRBV7-9 | TRBD1 | few | CASSLGYRGGETQYF | TGTGCCAGCAGCTTGGGCTACAGGGGCGGTGAGACCCAGTACTTC
TRBJ2-1 | TRBV7-2 | TRBD2 | few | CASSSLAANEQFF | TGTGCCAGCAGCTCTCTAGCGGCGAATGAGCAGTTCTTC
TRBJ2-1 | TRBV6-5 | NA | NA | CASSYSLTVSYNEQFF | TGTGCCAGCAGTTACTCTTTGACGGTTTCCTACAATGAGCAGTTCTTC
TRBJ2-5 | TRBV20-1 | NA | NA | CSARDVTDPKETQYF | TGCAGTGCTAGAGACGTGACTGACCCGAAAGAGACCCAGTACTTC
TRBJ2-1 | TRBV12-3/TRBV12-4 | TRBD1 | NA | CASSFLAGTGYRNEQFF | TGTGCCAGCAGTTTCTTGGCCGGGACAGGGTACCGCAATGAGCAGTTCTTC
TRBJ2-1 | TRBV6-6 | TRBD2 | NA | CAVMGLAGGQGNEQFF | TGTGCCGTCATGGGGCTAGCGGGAGGGCAAGGAAATGAGCAGTTCTTC
TRBJ1-2 | TRBV21-1 | NA | few | CASSKAGRSHGYTF | TGTGCCAGCAGCAAAGCGGGACGCAGCCATGGCTACACCTTC
TRBJ2-7 | TRBV7-9 | NA | NA | CASSFASIGTKYEQYF | TGTGCCAGCAGCTTCGCGTCTATCGGGACAAAATACGAGCAGTACTTC
TRBJ1-3 | TRBV29-1 | NA | once | CSFQRGNTIYF | TGCAGCTTTCAGAGGGGAAACACCATATATTTT
TRBJ2-3 | TRBV7-8 | TRBD2 | NA | CASSPAGGLAASDTQYF | TGTGCCAGCAGCCCAGCGGGGGGACTAGCGGCGTCAGATACGCAGTATTTT
TRBJ2-1 | TRBV10-1 | TRBD1 | NA | CASSESRDRGQFF | TGCGCCAGCAGTGAGTCCCGGGACAGGGGGCAGTTCTTC
TRBJ2-3 | TRBV7-2 | TRBD2 | few | CASSFTSGGTDTQYF | TGTGCCAGCAGCTTTACTAGCGGGGGCACAGATACGCAGTATTTT
TRBJ2-5 | TRBV5-1 | NA | few | CASSFRDTPSEQYF | TGCGCCAGCAGCTTCCGAGACACCCCCTCAGAGCAGTACTTC
TRBJ2-1 | TRBV4-1 | NA | few | CASSSSGTHYYNEQFF | TGCGCCAGCAGCTCCTCCGGGACGCATTACTACAATGAGCAGTTCTTC
TRBJ2-1 | TRBV7-2 | TRBD2 | NA | CASSSIAGALVNEQFF | TGTGCCAGCAGCTCTATAGCGGGAGCCCTAGTGAATGAGCAGTTCTTC
TRBJ1-1 | TRBV15 | NA | NA | CATSRPGQEAFF | TGTGCCACCAGCAGACCCGGGCAGGAAGCTTTCTTT
TRBJ2-7 | TRBV5-1 | NA | many | CASSLGGEGEQYF | TGCGCCAGCAGCTTGGGTGGAGAAGGGGAGCAGTACTTC
TRBJ2-1 | TRBV29-1 | NA | NA | CSVYRPVTSSDNEQFF | TGCAGCGTGTACCGTCCTGTGACTAGTTCCGACAATGAGCAGTTCTTC
TRBJ2-1 | TRBV11-3 | NA | NA | CASSLETRGEQFF | TGTGCCAGCAGCTTAGAGACTAGGGGTGAGCAGTTCTTC
TRBJ1-5 | TRBV4-1 | NA | few | CASSPGEGDNQPQHF | TGCGCCAGCAGCCCTGGGGAGGGCGACAATCAGCCCCAGCATTTT
TRBJ2-5 | TRBV7-6 | TRBD2 | NA | CASSLGGLALQETQYF | TGTGCCAGCAGCTTAGGGGGACTAGCCCTACAAGAGACCCAGTACTTC